The 14 T cell receptor beta chains below all came from one sample that was sequenced in a study of blood T cell repertoires in COVID-19. Only in-frame clones appear in the TCRdb table, and some are missing; sequencing was by immunoSEQ multiplex PCR. The sample records 200,000 to 250,000 clones, 80% to 90% being singletons. Sequencing used PBMCs or T cells enriched from blood (not recorded which). These receptor sequences come from a woman in her thirties or forties with acute COVID-19.

This CDR3 is CASSYGQGGPLETQYF. The CDR3, as DNA: TGTGCCAGCAGTTACGGACAGGGGGGGCCCTTAGAGACCCAGTACTTC. The chain carries TRBV6-5 and TRBJ2-5, with 10 bases matching TRBD1. Looked up from germline, CDR1 is MNHEY and CDR2 is SVGAGI. Trimming cost V 2 bases and J 4 bases; bases outside gene matches: 7. This CDR3 spans 16 amino acids.

The chain is built from TRBV19 and TRBJ1-1; D perhaps matches TRBD1 (6 bases). The CDR3 extends over 15 amino acids. V was pared by 3 bases and J by 1 base, with 12 bases between. Germline V CDR1 and CDR2: LNHDA, SQIVND (reference sequence). The CDR3 DNA follows: TGTGCCAGTAGTATTCTAGGACAGAAGAACACTGAAGCTTTCTTT. It encodes CASSILGQKNTEAFF. Based on the CDR3 plus reference TRBV19 and TRBJ1-1, the full variable domain is DGGITQSPKYLFRKEGQNVTLSCEQNLNHDAMYWYRQDPGQGLRLIYYSQIVNDFQKGDIAEGYSVSREKKESFPLTVTSAQKNPTAFYLCASSILGQKNTEAFFGQGTRLTVV.

This chain uses TRBV27 with TRBJ1-4, with D tentatively TRBD1 (5 bases). From germline, CDR1 is MNHEY and CDR2 SMNVEV (reference sequence). V lost 4 bases, J lost 4 bases, and 10 bases lay in between. The CDR3 extends over 14 amino acids. The CDR3 is CASSSGLINEKLFF. The CDR3 bases are TGTGCCAGCAGTTCGGGACTAATTAATGAAAAACTGTTTTTT. Together with reference TRBV27 and TRBJ1-4, the CDR3 gives the full variable domain: EAQVTQNPRYLITVTGKKLTVTCSQNMNHEYMSWYRQDPGLGLRQIYYSMNVEVTDKGDVPEGYKVSRKEKRNFPLILESPSPNQTSLYFCASSSGLINEKLFFGSGTQLSVL.

The chain joins TRBV2 to TRBJ1-1, with D maybe TRBD1 (6 bases). The V and J ends lost 11 bases and 1 base respectively, with 14 bases between them. Germline CDR1 reads SNHLY; CDR2 reads FYNNEI. CDR3 size: 13 residues. CDR3 nucleotide sequence: TGTGCCGCAGCCCCCAGGGGGAACACTGAAGCTTTCTTT. Encoded protein: CAAAPRGNTEAFF.

V is TRBV21-1 and J is TRBJ1-4; TRBD1, as called in the table, went unchecked against the DNA. TRBV21-1 is a pseudogene segment. The CDR3 is 15 residues long. The CDR3 DNA reads TGTGCCAGCAGCAACTTGACAGGAGGCTATGAAAAACTGTTTTTT. This gives the protein CASSNLTGGYEKLFF.

The chain joins TRBV30 to TRBJ1-2; 7 bases are shared with TRBD1. Germline CDR1 GTSNPN, CDR2 SVGIG (reference sequence). With 1 base clipped from V and 2 bases from J, the junction kept 1 base outside the gene matches. This CDR3 region has 13 residues. CDR3 sequence (DNA): TGTGCCTGGAGTGCGGACAGGAACTATGGCTACACCTTC. This codes for CAWSADRNYGYTF.

J is TRBJ2-3 and V is TRBV6-1, with D possibly TRBD2 on 5 matching bases. The CDR3 has 16 residues. Trimming left V 2 bases short and J 0 bases short, with 12 bases between. The V gene's germline CDR1 is MNHNS and CDR2 SASEGT. CDR3 DNA: TGTGCCAGCAGTGAACGGCGGGCCCCTAGCACAGATACGCAGTATTTT. It is translated as CASSERRAPSTDTQYF.

J is TRBJ2-1 and V is TRBV3-1 (or the pseudogene TRBV3-2); maybe TRBD2 (6 bases). V gave up 4 bases and J gave up 5 bases, with 12 bases separating them. CDR3 length equals 14 residues. The germline V gene encodes CDR1 LGHDT and CDR2 YNNKEL (reference sequence). CDR3 protein: CASSRLVIDNEQFF. The CDR3 region has the DNA TGTGCCAGCAGCCGACTAGTTATAGACAATGAGCAGTTCTTC.

The V gene is TRBV3-1 (or the pseudogene TRBV3-2), the J gene TRBJ1-1; tentative D call: TRBD1 (6 bases). CDR3 length equals 15 residues. V was trimmed by 4 bases and J by 0 bases, leaving 12 bases between them. CDR1 and CDR2 from the germline V gene are LGHDT and YNNKEL (reference sequence). Here the CDR3 reads CASSLDSWMNTEAFF. DNA of the CDR3: TGTGCCAGCAGCCTGGACAGTTGGATGAACACTGAAGCTTTCTTT.

There are a few counts of this clone. V is TRBV14 and J is TRBJ2-2, with 8 positions matching TRBD2. CDR1 SGHDN and CDR2 FVKESK come from the germline V gene. V dropped 2 bases and J dropped 3; count of bases not matched to a gene: 5. CDR3 length: 16 amino acids. The CDR3 loop is CASSQQSGRDTGELFF. The CDR3, as DNA: TGTGCCAGCAGCCAACAAAGCGGGAGAGACACCGGGGAGCTGTTTTTT.

This clone was picked up one time. CDR3 nucleotide sequence: TGTGCCAGCAGTTTAGCCTCGGGGGTTTGGGATGAGGCCCAGTACTTC. This gives the protein CASSLASGVWDEAQYF. The V and J genes are TRBV27 and TRBJ2-5; possibly TRBD2 for D (6 bases). The V gene's germline CDR1 is MNHEY and CDR2 SMNVEV (reference sequence). Between the trimmed V and J ends, which lost 2 bases and 9 bases, there was a span of 22 bases. The CDR3 runs to 16 residues.

V usage is TRBV2 and J usage is TRBJ1-2, with 10 bases identical to TRBD1. CDR1 is SNHLY, CDR2 FYNNEI, per germline. V lost 6 bases and J lost 4; bases outside the gene matches: 5. The CDR3 runs 14 residues. This CDR3 is CASRRQGAAYGYTF. As DNA, the CDR3 is TGTGCCAGCAGGAGACAGGGGGCTGCCTATGGCTACACCTTC.

This chain uses TRBV7-3 with TRBJ2-3, with a weak D call TRBD2 (6 bases). Looked up from germline, CDR1 is SGHTA and CDR2 is FQGTGA. With 3 bases removed from V and 5 bases from J, the gap between germline ends came to 15 bases. The CDR3 sequence is 15 residues long. The CDR3 here is CASSFGGSEGDTQYF. The CDR3 region has the DNA TGTGCCAGCAGCTTTGGGGGGTCCGAGGGAGATACGCAGTATTTT.

This clone has a single count. The chain links TRBV19 to TRBJ2-3, with TRBD1 matching over 7 bases. Germline-derived CDR1 and CDR2 are LNHDA and SQIVND (reference sequence). The trim removed 4 bases at V and 5 bases at J, leaving 9 bases unmatched. The CDR3 is 15 amino acids. This chain's CDR3 is CASSTPTGLKDTQYF. The CDR3 DNA sequence: TGTGCCAGTAGTACCCCGACAGGGCTGAAAGATACGCAGTATTTT.